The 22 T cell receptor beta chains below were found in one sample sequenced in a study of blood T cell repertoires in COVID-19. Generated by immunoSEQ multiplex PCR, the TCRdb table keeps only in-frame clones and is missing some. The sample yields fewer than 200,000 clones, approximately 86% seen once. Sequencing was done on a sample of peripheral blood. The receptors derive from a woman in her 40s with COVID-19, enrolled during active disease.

CDR3 coding DNA: TGTGCCACCCGGACTAGCGGGAGCTACGAGCAGTACTTC. It yields the protein CATRTSGSYEQYF. The V gene is TRBV7-9, the J gene TRBJ2-7; 13 nucleotides align to TRBD2. The CDR3 is 13 amino acids. V shed 10 bases and J 3 bases; nucleotides not matched to a gene: 3. Germline-derived CDR1 and CDR2 are SEHNR and FQNEAQ (reference sequence).

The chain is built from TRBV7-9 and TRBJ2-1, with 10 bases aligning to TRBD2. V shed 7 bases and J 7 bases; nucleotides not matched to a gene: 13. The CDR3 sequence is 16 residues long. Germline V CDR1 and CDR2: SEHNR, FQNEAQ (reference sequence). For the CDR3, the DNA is TGTGCCAGCAACCCGGGGGCTAGCGGGAGTATAAATGAGCAGTTCTTC. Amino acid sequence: CASNPGASGSINEQFF.

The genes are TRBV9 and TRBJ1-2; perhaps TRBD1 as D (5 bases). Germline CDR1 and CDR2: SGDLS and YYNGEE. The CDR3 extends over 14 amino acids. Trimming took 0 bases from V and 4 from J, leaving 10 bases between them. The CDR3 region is CASSVGRGVYGYTF. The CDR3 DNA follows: TGTGCCAGCAGCGTAGGGCGGGGCGTCTATGGCTACACCTTC.

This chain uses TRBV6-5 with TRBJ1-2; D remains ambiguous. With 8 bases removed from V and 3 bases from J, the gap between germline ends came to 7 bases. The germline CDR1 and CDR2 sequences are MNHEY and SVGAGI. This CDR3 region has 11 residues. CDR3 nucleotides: TGTGCCAGCGTCGGGGACTATGGCTACACCTTC. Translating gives CASVGDYGYTF.

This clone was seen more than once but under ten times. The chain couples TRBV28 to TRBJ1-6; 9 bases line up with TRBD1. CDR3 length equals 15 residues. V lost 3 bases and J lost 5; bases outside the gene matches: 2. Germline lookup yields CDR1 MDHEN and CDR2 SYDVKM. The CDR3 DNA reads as TGTGCCAGCAGTTTTGGGGACAGGGATAATTCACCCCTCCACTTT. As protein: CASSFGDRDNSPLHF.

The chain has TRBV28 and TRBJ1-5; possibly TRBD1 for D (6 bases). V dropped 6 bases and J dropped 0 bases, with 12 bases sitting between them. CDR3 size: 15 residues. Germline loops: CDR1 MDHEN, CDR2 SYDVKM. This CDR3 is CASSTGILSNQPQHF. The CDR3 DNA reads TGTGCCAGCAGCACAGGGATCCTTAGCAATCAGCCCCAGCATTTT.

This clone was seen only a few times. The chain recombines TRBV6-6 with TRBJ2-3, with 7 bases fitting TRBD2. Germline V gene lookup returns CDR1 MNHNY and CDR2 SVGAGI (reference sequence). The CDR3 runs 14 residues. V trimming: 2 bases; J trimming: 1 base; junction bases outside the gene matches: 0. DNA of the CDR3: TGTGCCAGCAGTTACCGGGGGGGCACAGATACGCAGTATTTT. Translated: CASSYRGGTDTQYF.

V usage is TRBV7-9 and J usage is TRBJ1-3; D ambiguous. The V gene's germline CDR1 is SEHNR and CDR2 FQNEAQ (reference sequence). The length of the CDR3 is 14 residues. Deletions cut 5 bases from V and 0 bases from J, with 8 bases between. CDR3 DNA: TGTGCCAGCAGCCTCACGGTCTCTGGAAACACCATATATTTT. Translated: CASSLTVSGNTIYF.

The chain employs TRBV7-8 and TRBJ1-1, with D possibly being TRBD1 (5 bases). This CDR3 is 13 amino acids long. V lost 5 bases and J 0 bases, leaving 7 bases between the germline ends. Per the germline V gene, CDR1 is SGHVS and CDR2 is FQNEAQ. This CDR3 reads CASSRGMNTEAFF. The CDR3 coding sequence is TGTGCCAGCAGCAGGGGTATGAACACTGAAGCTTTCTTT.

Here the CDR3 reads CASRRMLHSGNTIYF. CDR3 DNA: TGTGCCAGCAGGCGGATGCTCCACTCTGGAAACACCATATATTTT. This chain uses TRBV2 with TRBJ1-3; D not resolved. Trimming shortened V by 6 bases and J by 0 bases, and 12 bases separated the two germline ends. The CDR3 totals 15 residues. Per germline, CDR1 SNHLY and CDR2 FYNNEI.

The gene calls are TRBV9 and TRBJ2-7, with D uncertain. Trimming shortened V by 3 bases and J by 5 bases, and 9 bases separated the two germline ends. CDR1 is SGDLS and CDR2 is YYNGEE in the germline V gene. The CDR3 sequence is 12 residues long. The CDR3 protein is CASSGQNDEQYF. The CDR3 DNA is TGTGCCAGCAGCGGACAAAACGACGAGCAGTACTTC.

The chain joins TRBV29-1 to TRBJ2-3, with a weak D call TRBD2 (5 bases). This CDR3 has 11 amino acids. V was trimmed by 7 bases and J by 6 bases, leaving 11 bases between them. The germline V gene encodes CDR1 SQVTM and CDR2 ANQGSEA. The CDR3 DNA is TGCAGCGCCGGGGTGGGGGATACGCAGTATTTT. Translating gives CSAGVGDTQYF.

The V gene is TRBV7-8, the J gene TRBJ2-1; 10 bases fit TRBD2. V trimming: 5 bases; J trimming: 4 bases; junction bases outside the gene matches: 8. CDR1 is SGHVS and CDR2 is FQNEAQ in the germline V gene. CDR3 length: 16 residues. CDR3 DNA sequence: TGTGCCAGCAGCCCAATAGCGGGGGGAACTTACAATGAGCAGTTCTTC. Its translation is CASSPIAGGTYNEQFF. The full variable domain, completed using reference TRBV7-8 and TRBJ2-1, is GAGVSQSPRYKVAKRGQDVALRCDPISGHVSLFWYQQALGQGPEFLTYFQNEAQLDKSGLPSDRFFAERPEGSVSTLKIQRTQQEDSAVYLCASSPIAGGTYNEQFFGPGTRLTVL.

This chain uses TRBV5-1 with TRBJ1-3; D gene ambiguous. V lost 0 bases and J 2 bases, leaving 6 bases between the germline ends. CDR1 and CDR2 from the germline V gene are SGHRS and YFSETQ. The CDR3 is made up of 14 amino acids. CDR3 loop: CASSLGSTGNTIYF. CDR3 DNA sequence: TGCGCCAGCAGCTTGGGGAGCACTGGAAACACCATATATTTT.

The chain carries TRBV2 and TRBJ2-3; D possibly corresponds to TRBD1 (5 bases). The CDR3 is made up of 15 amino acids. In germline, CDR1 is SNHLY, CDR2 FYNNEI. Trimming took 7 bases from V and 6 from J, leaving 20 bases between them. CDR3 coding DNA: TGTGCCAGCAAACCCAGGGCTTACTCCGGGGATACGCAGTATTTT. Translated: CASKPRAYSGDTQYF.

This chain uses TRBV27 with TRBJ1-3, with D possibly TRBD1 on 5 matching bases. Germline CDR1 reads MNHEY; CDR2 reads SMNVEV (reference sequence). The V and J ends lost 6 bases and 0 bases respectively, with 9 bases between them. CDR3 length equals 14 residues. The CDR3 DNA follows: TGTGCCAGCAGGGGGCTTCGCTCTGGAAACACCATATATTTT. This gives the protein CASRGLRSGNTIYF.

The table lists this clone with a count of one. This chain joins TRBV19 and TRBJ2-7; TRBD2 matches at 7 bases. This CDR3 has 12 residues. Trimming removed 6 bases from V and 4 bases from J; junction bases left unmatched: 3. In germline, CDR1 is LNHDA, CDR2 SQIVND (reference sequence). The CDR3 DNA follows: TGTGCCAGTAGCGGGACTATTTACGAGCAGTACTTC. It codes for CASSGTIYEQYF.

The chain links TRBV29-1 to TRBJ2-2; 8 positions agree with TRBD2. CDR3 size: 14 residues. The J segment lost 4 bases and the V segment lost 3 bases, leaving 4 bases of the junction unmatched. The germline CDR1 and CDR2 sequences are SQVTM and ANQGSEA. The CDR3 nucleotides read TGCAGCGTTGACACTAGCGGAACCACCGGGGAGCTGTTTTTT. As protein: CSVDTSGTTGELFF.

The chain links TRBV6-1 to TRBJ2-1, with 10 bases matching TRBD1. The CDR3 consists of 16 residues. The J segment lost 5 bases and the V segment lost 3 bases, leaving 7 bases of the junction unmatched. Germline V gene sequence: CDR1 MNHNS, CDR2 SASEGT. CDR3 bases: TGTGCCAGCAGTGACCGTACCGGGACAGGGGACAATGAGCAGTTCTTC. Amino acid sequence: CASSDRTGTGDNEQFF.

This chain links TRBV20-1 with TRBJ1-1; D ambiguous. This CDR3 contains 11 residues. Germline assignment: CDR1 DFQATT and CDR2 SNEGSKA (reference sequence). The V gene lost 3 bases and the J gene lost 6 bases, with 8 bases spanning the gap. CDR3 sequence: CSASLTSEAFF. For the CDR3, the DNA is TGCAGTGCTAGCCTTACTTCTGAAGCTTTCTTT.

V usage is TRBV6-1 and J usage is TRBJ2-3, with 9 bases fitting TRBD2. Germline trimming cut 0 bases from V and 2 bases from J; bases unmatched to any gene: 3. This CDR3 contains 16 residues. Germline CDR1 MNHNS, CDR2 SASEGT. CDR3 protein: CASSEAAGGFTDTQYF. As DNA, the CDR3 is TGTGCCAGCAGTGAAGCGGCGGGAGGGTTCACAGATACGCAGTATTTT.

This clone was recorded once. The DNA of the CDR3 is TGTGCCAGTGGACAGGATGATTCCTACGAGCAGTACTTC. As protein: CASGQDDSYEQYF. This chain uses TRBV19 with TRBJ2-7, with 7 nucleotides matching TRBD1. V lost 8 bases to trimming and J lost 1 base; unmatched junction nucleotides: 5. The length of the CDR3 is 13 residues. CDR1 is LNHDA and CDR2 is SQIVND in the germline V gene (reference sequence).